The T cell receptor beta chain under discussion was sequenced for a study of blood T cell repertoires in COVID-19. Study-level background: PBMCs, B-cell-depleted T cells, or T cells provided the cDNA or gDNA that made up the material.

Germline values: CDR1 SEHNR, CDR2 FQNEAQ (reference sequence). With 1 base clipped from V and 5 bases from J, the junction kept 10 bases outside the gene matches. The CDR3 has 16 residues. This clone has a handful of counts. Study processing details: Scientists estimated how many nucleated cells there were by amplifying reference gene primers. Method: immunoSEQ multiplex PCR; TCRdb's copy keeps in-frame clones and lacks some. The V and J calls and clone size are taken from that table; D and trimming were inferred from the DNA. The table includes approximately 140,000 clones, approximately 83% detected once.

The receptor was isolated from a woman aged 55-70 years with COVID-19, enrolled during active disease. Input material: peripheral blood. The chain combines TRBV7-9 with TRBJ2-7; TRBD1 aligns across 8 bases. The CDR3 DNA reads TGTGCCAGCAGCTTAGAAGGTTACAGGGGGGCCGACGAGCAGTACTTC. Amino acids: CASSLEGYRGADEQYF.